One and the same sample provided the 21 T cell receptor beta chains below, sequenced in a study of shared clonotypes between healthy human individuals. The table came from immunoSEQ multiplex PCR; TCRdb's copy has only in-frame clones and leaves some out. The repertoire includes roughly 490,000 clones, 70% to 85% of them detected once, and approximately 12% sits in the top ten. Material: PBMCs. The source is a woman between 40 and 55 years old in good health. Some clones in this sample may be carry-over from other donors' samples.

This clone was observed once. The chain carries TRBV5-1 and TRBJ2-7; D assignment may be TRBD1 or TRBD2 (5 bases each). The V and J ends lost 0 bases and 6 bases respectively, with 16 bases between them. From germline, CDR1 is SGHRS and CDR2 YFSETQ. The CDR3 sequence is 15 residues long. The CDR3 DNA reads as TGCGCCAGCAGCTTGGGAGTTAGGGACGGAGGCGAGCAGTACTTC. This translates into CASSLGVRDGGEQYF.

The rearrangement uses TRBV5-4 and TRBJ2-2; 14 nucleotides align to TRBD2. After removal of 4 bases from V and 5 bases from J, the junction contained 7 bases not matched to a gene. Germline-derived CDR1 and CDR2 are SGHNT and YYREEE (reference sequence). The CDR3 has 17 residues. The CDR3 coding sequence is TGTGCCAGCAGCCAGGGACTAGCGGGAGAGGGAACCGGGGAGCTGTTTTTT. Protein sequence: CASSQGLAGEGTGELFF. Variable domain in full (rest from reference TRBV5-4 and TRBJ2-2): ETGVTQSPTHLIKTRGQQVTLRCSSQSGHNTVSWYQQALGQGPQFIFQYYREEENGRGNFPPRFSGLQFPNYSSELNVNALELDDSALYLCASSQGLAGEGTGELFFGEGSRLTVL.

The rearrangement links TRBV18 to TRBJ1-3, with a possible D match to TRBD1 (5 bases). V lost 3 bases and J lost 2, with 11 bases in between. CDR1 is KGHSH, CDR2 LQKENI, per germline. This CDR3 has 15 amino acids. This CDR3 is CASSPGTAAGNTIYF. The DNA of the CDR3 is TGTGCCAGCTCACCGGGGACTGCGGCTGGAAACACCATATATTTT.

The chain links TRBV9 to TRBJ2-3, with D tentatively TRBD1 (6 bases). The CDR3 has 14 residues. Trimming left V 3 bases short and J 4 bases short, with 12 bases between. In germline, CDR1 is SGDLS, CDR2 YYNGEE. The CDR3, as DNA: TGTGCCAGCAGCGGTCAGGGGCAGGCAGATACGCAGTATTTT. Translating gives CASSGQGQADTQYF.

The chain employs TRBV14 and TRBJ2-2; the D is unclear. Trimming pared 0 bases from V and 5 bases from J, leaving 10 bases between. The CDR3 totals 15 residues. CDR1 and CDR2 from the germline V gene are SGHDN and FVKESK. The CDR3 loop is CASSQDSYSTGELFF. Written as DNA, the CDR3 is TGTGCCAGCAGCCAAGATTCTTACTCAACCGGGGAGCTGTTTTTT.

The chain carries TRBV30 and TRBJ1-6, with 7 bases that match TRBD1. The CDR3 runs 13 residues. Germline V gene sequence: CDR1 GTSNPN, CDR2 SVGIG (reference sequence). V was pared by 5 bases and J by 11 bases, with 9 bases of the junction left unmatched. The CDR3 coding sequence is TGTGCCTGGGCAACAGGGGCCGGGGCACCCCTCCACTTT. Its translation: CAWATGAGAPLHF. The full variable domain, rest sourced from reference TRBV30 and TRBJ1-6, is SQTIHQWPATLVQPVGSPLSLECTVEGTSNPNLYWYRQAAGRGLQLLFYSVGIGQISSEVPQNLSASRPQDRQFILSSKKLLLSDSGFYLCAWATGAGAPLHFGNGTRLTVT.

This chain joins TRBV6-9 and TRBJ2-7; D may be TRBD1 or TRBD2 (6 bases each). Trimming cost V 6 bases and J 5 bases, with 17 bases left between them. This CDR3 has 14 amino acids. Looked up from germline, CDR1 is MNHGY and CDR2 is SVAAGI. The CDR3 spells CASRTGKERDEQYF. The CDR3 DNA reads as TGTGCCAGCAGAACAGGGAAGGAGCGGGACGAGCAGTACTTC.

The J gene is TRBJ1-1, the V gene TRBV18; D is unclear. Trimming pared 6 bases from V and 13 bases from J, leaving 18 bases between. This CDR3 has 12 amino acids. Germline V gives CDR1 KGHSH, CDR2 LQKENI. This CDR3 is CASSPSGAGFFF. As DNA, the CDR3 is TGTGCCAGCTCCCCTTCGGGCGCCGGGTTTTTCTTT.

This clone was found many times. This rearrangement joins TRBV18 to TRBJ1-1; 8 bases fit TRBD1. Unmatched junction bases numbered 9, after V lost 2 bases and J lost 4 bases. Germline lookup yields CDR1 KGHSH and CDR2 LQKENI. The CDR3 extends over 16 amino acids. The CDR3 protein is CASSPGSRGQGTEAFF. The CDR3, as DNA: TGTGCCAGCTCACCAGGGAGCAGGGGGCAAGGCACTGAAGCTTTCTTT.

This clone has just one count. The rearrangement links TRBV27 to TRBJ2-1; 8 bases are shared with TRBD2. Germline CDR1 and CDR2: MNHEY and SMNVEV (reference sequence). With V trimmed by 6 bases and J by 4 bases, 11 bases remained unmatched. The CDR3 is 16 residues long. CDR3 DNA sequence: TGTGCCAGCAGCATTAAGGCGGGAGGACAGTACAATGAGCAGTTCTTC. Its protein product is CASSIKAGGQYNEQFF.

About this clone: The same CDR3 arises from other DNA sequences in this sample as well. This chain connects TRBV19 to TRBJ1-5; weak D call: TRBD1 (6 bases). Germline assignment: CDR1 LNHDA and CDR2 SQIVND (reference sequence). Trimming cost V 1 base and J 0 bases, with 10 bases left between them. CDR3 length equals 16 residues. The CDR3 reads CASSIVGGYSNQPQHF. The CDR3 DNA reads TGTGCCAGTAGTATAGTAGGGGGATATAGCAATCAGCCCCAGCATTTT.

The J gene is TRBJ1-2, the V gene TRBV28; D gene unclear. The CDR3 is 12 amino acids. Trimming stripped 7 bases from V and 2 bases from J, with 8 bases between. The germline V gene encodes CDR1 MDHEN and CDR2 SYDVKM. This CDR3 is CASNTVNYGYTF. CDR3 in DNA: TGTGCCAGCAATACAGTCAACTATGGCTACACCTTC.

The V gene is TRBV13, the J gene TRBJ2-1, with 7 bases identical to TRBD2. Germline V gene lookup returns CDR1 PRHDT and CDR2 FYEKMQ (reference sequence). The CDR3 length is 16 residues. V was pared by 5 bases and J by 1 base, with 8 bases of the junction left unmatched. The CDR3 coding sequence is TGTGCCAGCAGCCCCCAGACTAGCCAATCCTACAATGAGCAGTTCTTC. Its translation: CASSPQTSQSYNEQFF.

The J gene is TRBJ2-7, the V gene TRBV5-6; 9 nucleotides agree with TRBD2. CDR3 size: 17 residues. V shed 0 bases, J shed 0 bases, and the junction held 7 bases outside the gene matches. The germline V gene has CDR1 SGHDT and CDR2 YYEEEE. The CDR3 bases are TGTGCCAGCAGCTTGGCCCGGATTAGCGGGAGCTCCTACGAGCAGTACTTC. This sequence encodes CASSLARISGSSYEQYF.

The rearrangement links TRBV5-8 to TRBJ2-3; D tentatively fits TRBD1 or TRBD2 (6 bases each). Trimming removed 5 bases from V and 4 bases from J, with 17 bases in between. The CDR3 spans 15 residues. Looked up from germline, CDR1 is SGHTS and CDR2 is YDEGEE. The CDR3, as DNA: TGTGCCAGCAGGCGGAGGGGGGAGTTTGCAGATACGCAGTATTTT. Translated, it gives CASRRRGEFADTQYF.

V is TRBV27 and J is TRBJ2-7; 9 bases are a match to TRBD1. This CDR3 is 16 amino acids long. Germline V CDR1 and CDR2: MNHEY, SMNVEV (reference sequence). Germline trimming cut 1 base from V and 5 bases from J; bases unmatched to any gene: 9. CDR3 sequence: CASSLYGTGIRDEQYF. Written as DNA, the CDR3 is TGTGCCAGCAGTTTATACGGGACAGGGATTCGCGACGAGCAGTACTTC.

The chain employs TRBV18 and TRBJ2-7; 13 nucleotides agree with TRBD2. Germline values: CDR1 KGHSH, CDR2 LQKENI. This CDR3 comprises 16 residues. The V segment lost 4 bases and the J segment 3 bases; nucleotides outside the gene matches: 6. In DNA form, the CDR3 reads TGTGCCAGCTCACAGGGGACTAGCGGGAATATCTACGAGCAGTACTTC. Translating gives CASSQGTSGNIYEQYF.

This chain links TRBV28 with TRBJ1-2, with D hard to call. The CDR3 length is 15 residues. V was trimmed by 5 bases and J by 4 bases, leaving 17 bases between them. The germline V gene encodes CDR1 MDHEN and CDR2 SYDVKM. DNA for the CDR3: TGTGCCAGCAGTCGTCAGGTGGCCCGACGCTATGGCTACACCTTC. Translating gives CASSRQVARRYGYTF.

The chain employs TRBV11-1 and TRBJ2-5; 9 nucleotides match TRBD1. The CDR3 totals 16 residues. Germline V lookup: CDR1 SGHAT, CDR2 FQDESV (reference sequence). V gave up 5 bases and J gave up 0 bases; unmatched junction bases: 7. The CDR3 here is CASSLRDRAYQETQYF. The CDR3 DNA reads TGTGCCAGCAGCCTCCGGGACAGGGCTTACCAAGAGACCCAGTACTTC.

This rearrangement joins TRBV29-1 to TRBJ2-5; D remains unclear. The J call may be in error: the DNA end matches TRBJ2-7 better. This CDR3 region has 13 residues. The germline gives CDR1 SQVTM, CDR2 ANQGSEA. Here the CDR3 reads CSVGAGIPYEQYF. The CDR3 DNA reads as TGCAGCGTTGGGGCAGGTATTCCCTACGAGCAGTACTTC.

CDR3 sequence: CASSLYRGVTGELFF. CDR3 in DNA: TGTGCCAGCAGTTTATACAGGGGGGTCACCGGGGAGCTGTTTTTT. The V and J genes are TRBV27 and TRBJ2-2; 8 bases align to TRBD1. The V segment lost 1 base and the J segment 4 bases; nucleotides outside the gene matches: 2. CDR1 is MNHEY, CDR2 SMNVEV, per germline (reference sequence). CDR3 length equals 15 residues.